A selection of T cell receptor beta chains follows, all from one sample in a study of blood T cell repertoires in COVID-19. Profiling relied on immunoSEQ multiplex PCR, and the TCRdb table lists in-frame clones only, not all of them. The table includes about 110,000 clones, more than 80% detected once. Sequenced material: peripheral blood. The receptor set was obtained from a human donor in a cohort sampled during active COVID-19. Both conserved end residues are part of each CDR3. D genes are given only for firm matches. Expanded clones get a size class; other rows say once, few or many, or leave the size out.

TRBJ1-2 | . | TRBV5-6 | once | CASLLQGNYGYTF | TGTGCCAGCCTTTTGCAGGGAAACTATGGCTACACCTTC
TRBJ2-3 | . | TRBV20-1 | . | CSASPMTRSSTDTQYF | TGCAGTGCTAGTCCAATGACTAGATCTAGCACAGATACGCAGTATTTT
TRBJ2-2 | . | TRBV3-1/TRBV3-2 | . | CASSPRARGAIRRTGELFF | TGTGCCAGCAGCCCCCGGGCTCGGGGGGCAATACGTCGCACCGGGGAGCTGTTTTTT
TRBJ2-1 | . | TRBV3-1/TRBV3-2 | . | CASSQDRSGFSYNEQFF | TGTGCCAGCAGCCAAGATCGAAGCGGATTCTCCTACAATGAGCAGTTCTTC
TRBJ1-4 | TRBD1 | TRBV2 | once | CASSATGGEKLFF | TGTGCCAGCAGTGCTACAGGGGGGGAAAAACTGTTTTTT
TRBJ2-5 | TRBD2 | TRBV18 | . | CASSSTGGTRETQYF | TGTGCCAGCTCATCGACGGGGGGGACACGCGAGACCCAGTACTTC
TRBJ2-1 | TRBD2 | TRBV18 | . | CASSPPTTSGRARGEQFF | TGTGCCAGCTCACCACCCACCACGAGCGGGAGGGCCCGGGGTGAGCAGTTCTTC
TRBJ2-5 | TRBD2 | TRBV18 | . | CASSSGGETQYF | TGTGCCAGCTCATCGGGGGGAGAGACCCAGTACTTC
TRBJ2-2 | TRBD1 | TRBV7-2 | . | CASSFTGGRVAGELFF | TGTGCCAGCAGCTTTACAGGGGGACGAGTGGCCGGGGAGCTGTTTTTT
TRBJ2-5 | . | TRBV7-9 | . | CASSPPPRYEETQYF | TGTGCCAGCAGCCCGCCCCCCAGATATGAAGAGACCCAGTACTTC
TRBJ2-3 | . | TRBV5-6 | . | CASSPQRADTQYF | TGTGCCAGCAGCCCGCAGAGGGCAGATACGCAGTATTTT
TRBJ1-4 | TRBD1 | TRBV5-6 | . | CASSPTGTGRRTTNEKLFF | TGTGCCAGCAGCCCAACCGGGACAGGGCGGAGAACAACTAATGAAAAACTGTTTTTT
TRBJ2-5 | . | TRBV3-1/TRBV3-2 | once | CASSQFGGTVTQYF | TGTGCCAGCAGCCAATTTGGGGGGACGGTGACCCAGTACTTC
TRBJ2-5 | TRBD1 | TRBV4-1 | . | CASSQAGQYSETQYF | TGCGCCAGCAGCCAAGCGGGACAGTACTCCGAGACCCAGTACTTC
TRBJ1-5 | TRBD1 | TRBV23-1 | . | CASSQSSGGNQPQHF | TGCGCCAGCAGTCAATCTTCAGGGGGGAATCAGCCCCAGCATTTT
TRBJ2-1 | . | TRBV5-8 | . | CASTHPRGSSYNEQFF | TGTGCCAGCACCCACCCCAGGGGCAGCTCCTACAATGAGCAGTTCTTC
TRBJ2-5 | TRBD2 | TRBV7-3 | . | CASSPSGGQETQYF | TGTGCCAGCAGCCCTTCGGGGGGTCAAGAGACCCAGTACTTC
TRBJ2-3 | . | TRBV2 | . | CASSAFVTQYF | TGTGCCAGCAGTGCCTTTGTTACGCAGTATTTT
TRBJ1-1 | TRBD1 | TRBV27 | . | CASRVQGSNTEAFF | TGTGCCAGCAGAGTACAGGGGTCGAACACTGAAGCTTTCTTT
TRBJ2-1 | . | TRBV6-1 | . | CASSEIALRTLYEQFF | TGTGCCAGCAGTGAGATAGCGCTTCGGACGCTTTATGAGCAGTTCTTC
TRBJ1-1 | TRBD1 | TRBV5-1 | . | CASSDRGRNSFF | TGCGCCAGCTCTGACAGGGGGCGCAATTCTTTCTTT
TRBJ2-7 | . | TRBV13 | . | CASSPSDSSYEQYF | TGTGCCAGCAGCCCCTCGGACAGTTCCTACGAGCAGTACTTC
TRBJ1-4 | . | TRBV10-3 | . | CAISESAQGNEKLFF | TGTGCCATCAGTGAATCGGCACAGGGTAATGAAAAACTGTTTTTT
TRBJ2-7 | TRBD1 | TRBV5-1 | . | CASSFLSDRVYEQYF | TGCGCCAGCAGCTTTCTTTCGGACAGGGTCTACGAGCAGTACTTC
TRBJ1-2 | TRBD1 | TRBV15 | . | CATSRAPGQRETNYGYTF | TGTGCCACCAGCAGAGCCCCGGGACAGAGAGAGACCAACTATGGCTACACCTTC
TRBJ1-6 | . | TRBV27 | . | CASSTGSYNSPLHF | TGTGCCAGTTCAACAGGGTCCTATAATTCACCCCTCCACTTT
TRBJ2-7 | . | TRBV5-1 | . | CASSLVPGSDEQYF | TGCGCCAGCAGCTTGGTCCCGGGGTCGGACGAGCAGTACTTC
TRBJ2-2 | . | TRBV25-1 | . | CASSEGPVMWGELFF | TGTGCCAGCAGTGAAGGTCCAGTTATGTGGGGGGAGCTGTTTTTT
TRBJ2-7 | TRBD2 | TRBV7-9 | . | CASSARGGSYEQYF | TGTGCCAGCAGCGCCCGCGGGGGGTCCTACGAGCAGTACTTC
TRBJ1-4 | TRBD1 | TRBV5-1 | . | CASSRTGTGNEKLFF | TGCGCCAGCAGTAGGACCGGGACAGGGAATGAAAAACTGTTTTTT
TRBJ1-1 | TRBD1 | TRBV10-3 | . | CAMTTGLIGAEAFF | TGTGCCATGACGACAGGGTTGATTGGTGCTGAAGCTTTCTTT
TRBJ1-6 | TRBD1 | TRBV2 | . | CASSGDSSYNSPLHF | TGTGCCAGCAGCGGGGACAGCTCCTATAATTCACCCCTCCACTTT
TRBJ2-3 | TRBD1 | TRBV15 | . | CATSRDRGKGLITDTQYF | TGTGCCACCAGCAGGGACAGGGGAAAGGGGCTCATCACAGATACGCAGTATTTT
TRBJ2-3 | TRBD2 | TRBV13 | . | CASSLAPGLAATDTQYF | TGTGCCAGCAGCTTAGCCCCGGGACTAGCGGCCACAGATACGCAGTATTTT
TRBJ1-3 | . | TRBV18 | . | CASSPDTSGNTIYF | TGTGCCAGCTCGCCAGACACTTCTGGAAACACCATATATTTT
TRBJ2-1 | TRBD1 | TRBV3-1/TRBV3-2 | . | CASSLGTGTYNEQFF | TGTGCCAGCAGCCTGGGGACAGGGACTTACAATGAGCAGTTCTTC
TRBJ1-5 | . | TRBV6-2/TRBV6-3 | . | CASSYSFLRGGIQPQHF | TGTGCCAGCAGTTACTCGTTCTTACGCGGGGGGATTCAGCCCCAGCATTTT
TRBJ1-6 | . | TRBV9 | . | CASSVGSSYNSPLHF | TGTGCCAGCAGCGTGGGGAGCTCCTATAATTCACCCCTCCACTTT
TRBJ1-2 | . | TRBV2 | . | CASSEVGGVGGYTF | TGTGCCAGCAGTGAAGTTGGGGGGGTTGGAGGCTACACCTTC
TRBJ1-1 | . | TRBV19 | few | CASSIWGGEAFF | TGTGCCAGTAGTATTTGGGGGGGTGAAGCTTTCTTT
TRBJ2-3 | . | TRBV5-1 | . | CASSLDAGETDTQYF | TGCGCCAGCAGCTTGGACGCAGGGGAAACAGATACGCAGTATTTT
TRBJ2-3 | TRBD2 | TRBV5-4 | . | CASSLGLAGADTQYF | TGTGCCAGCAGCTTGGGACTAGCGGGAGCTGATACGCAGTATTTT
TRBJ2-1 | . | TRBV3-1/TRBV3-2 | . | CASSQPGASVFF | TGTGCCAGCAGCCAACCCGGGGCTAGCGTGTTCTTC
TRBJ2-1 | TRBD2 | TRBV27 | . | CASSRSRGGAGDEQFF | TGTGCCAGCAGTCGGTCTCGCGGGGGGGCGGGTGATGAGCAGTTCTTC
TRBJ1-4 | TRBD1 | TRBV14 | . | CASSRGTGGRGANEKLFF | TGTGCCAGCAGCCGAGGGACAGGGGGAAGGGGCGCTAATGAAAAACTGTTTTTT
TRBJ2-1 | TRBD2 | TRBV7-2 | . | CASSLAGRGGFDEQFF | TGTGCCAGCAGCTTAGCCGGGCGGGGGGGTTTCGATGAGCAGTTCTTC
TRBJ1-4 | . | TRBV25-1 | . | CASSEVGSNEKLFF | TGTGCCAGCAGTGAAGTCGGGTCTAATGAAAAACTGTTTTTT
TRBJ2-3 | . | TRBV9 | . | CASSVVGGASDTQYF | TGTGCCAGCAGCGTAGTGGGGGGGGCTTCAGATACGCAGTATTTT
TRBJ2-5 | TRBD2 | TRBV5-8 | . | CASSFPRGGPQETQYF | TGTGCCAGCAGCTTTCCCCGCGGGGGGCCCCAAGAGACCCAGTACTTC
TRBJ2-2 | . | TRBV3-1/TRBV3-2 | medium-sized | CASSHGSNTGELFF | TGTGCCAGCAGCCACGGGTCGAACACCGGGGAGCTGTTTTTT
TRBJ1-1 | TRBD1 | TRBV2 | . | CASSVDRGLMNTEAFF | TGTGCCAGCAGTGTGGACAGGGGACTCATGAACACTGAAGCTTTCTTT
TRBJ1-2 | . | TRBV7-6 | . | CASSLARSGYYGYTF | TGTGCCAGCAGCTTAGCACGGTCGGGATACTATGGCTACACCTTC
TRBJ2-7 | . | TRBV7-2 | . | CASSLERHASYERYF | TGTGCCAGCAGCTTAGAGCGCCACGCCTCCTACGAGCGGTACTTC
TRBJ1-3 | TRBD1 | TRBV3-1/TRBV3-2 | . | CASSQVTGGYSGNTIYF | TGTGCCAGCAGCCAAGTAACAGGGGGATACTCTGGAAACACCATATATTTT
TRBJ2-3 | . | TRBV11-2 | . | CASSLVGRGPDTQYF | TGTGCCAGCAGCTTAGTGGGCAGGGGCCCAGATACGCAGTATTTT
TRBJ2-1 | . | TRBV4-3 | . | CASSPPGVRNNEQFF | TGCGCCAGCAGCCCCCCGGGAGTTCGGAACAATGAGCAGTTCTTC